This record covers a single T cell receptor beta chain. Antigen: not known. The data were taken from a study of monozygotic twins with inflammatory bowel disease. TCRdb processed the 5' RACE reads again and assigns one entry to each CDR3 protein, with no DNA. This repertoire includes over 100,000 distinct CDR3 sequences. Findings and limits, study-wide: The analysis did not separate different T cell subtypes.

The CDR3 length is 13 residues. CDR1 and CDR2 (germline): MDHEN, SYDVKM. RNA in its total form was extracted from whole blood, and T cells were not sorted. This clonotype was obtained from a human donor with ulcerative colitis or Crohn's disease, or a healthy co-twin of an affected twin (not recorded which). This sequence joins TRBV28 and TRBJ2-1; TCRdb returns TRBD2, unconfirmable since there is no DNA. The specimen was blood. The CDR3 protein is CASGSTDNNEQFF.